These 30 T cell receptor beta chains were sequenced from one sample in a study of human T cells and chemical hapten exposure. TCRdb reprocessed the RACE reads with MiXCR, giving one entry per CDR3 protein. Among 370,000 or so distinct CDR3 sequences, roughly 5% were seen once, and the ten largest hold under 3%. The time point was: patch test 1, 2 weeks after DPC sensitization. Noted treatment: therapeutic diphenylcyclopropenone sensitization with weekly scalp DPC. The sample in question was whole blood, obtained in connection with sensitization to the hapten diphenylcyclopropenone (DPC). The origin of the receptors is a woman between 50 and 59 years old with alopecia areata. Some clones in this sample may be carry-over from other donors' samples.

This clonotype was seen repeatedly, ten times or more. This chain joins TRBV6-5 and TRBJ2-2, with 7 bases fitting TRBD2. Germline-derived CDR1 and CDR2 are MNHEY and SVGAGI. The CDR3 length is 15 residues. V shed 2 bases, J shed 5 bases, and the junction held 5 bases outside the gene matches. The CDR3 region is CASSYKRGVTGELFF. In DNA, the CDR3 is TGTGCCAGCAGTTACAAGCGGGGCGTAACCGGGGAGCTGTTTTTT.

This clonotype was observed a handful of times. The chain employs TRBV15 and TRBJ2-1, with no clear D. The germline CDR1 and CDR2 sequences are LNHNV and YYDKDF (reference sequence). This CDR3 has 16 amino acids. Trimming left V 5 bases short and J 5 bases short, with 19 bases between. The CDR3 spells CATSREIGGVNNEQFF. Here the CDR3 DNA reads TGTGCCACCAGCCGCGAAATAGGTGGCGTCAACAATGAGCAGTTCTTC.

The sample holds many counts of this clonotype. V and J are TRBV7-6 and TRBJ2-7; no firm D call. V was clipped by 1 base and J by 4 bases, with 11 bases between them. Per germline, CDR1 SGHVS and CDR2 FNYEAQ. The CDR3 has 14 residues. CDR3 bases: TGTGCCAGCAGCTTAGGGGTGGCAGATTACGAGCAGTACTTC. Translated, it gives CASSLGVADYEQYF.

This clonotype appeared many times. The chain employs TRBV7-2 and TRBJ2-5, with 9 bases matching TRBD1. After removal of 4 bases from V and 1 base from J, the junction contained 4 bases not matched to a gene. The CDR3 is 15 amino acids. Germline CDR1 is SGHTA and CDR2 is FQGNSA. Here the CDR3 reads CASSWRTGAQETQYF. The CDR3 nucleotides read TGTGCCAGCAGCTGGCGGACAGGGGCCCAAGAGACCCAGTACTTC.

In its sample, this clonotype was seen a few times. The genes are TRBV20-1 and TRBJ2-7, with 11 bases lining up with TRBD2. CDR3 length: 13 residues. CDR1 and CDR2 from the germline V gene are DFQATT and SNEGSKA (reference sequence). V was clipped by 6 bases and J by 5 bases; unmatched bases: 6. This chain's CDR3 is CSALSLAGDEQYF. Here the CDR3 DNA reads TGCAGTGCCCTCTCACTAGCGGGAGACGAGCAGTACTTC.

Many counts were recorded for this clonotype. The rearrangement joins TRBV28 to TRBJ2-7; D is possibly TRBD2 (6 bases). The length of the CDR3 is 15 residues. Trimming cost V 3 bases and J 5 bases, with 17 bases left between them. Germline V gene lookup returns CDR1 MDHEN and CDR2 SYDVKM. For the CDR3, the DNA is TGTGCCAGCAGTTTCCCTCTCGCGGGATCCAACGAGCAGTACTTC. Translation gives CASSFPLAGSNEQYF.

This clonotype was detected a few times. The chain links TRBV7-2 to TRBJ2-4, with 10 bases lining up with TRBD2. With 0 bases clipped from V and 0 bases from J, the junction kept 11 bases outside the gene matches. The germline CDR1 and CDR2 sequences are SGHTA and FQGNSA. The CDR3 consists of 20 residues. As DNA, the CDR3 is TGTGCCAGCAGCTTAGCGCTAAGTCGTAGCGGGGGGATAGCCAAAAACATTCAGTACTTC. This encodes CASSLALSRSGGIAKNIQYF.

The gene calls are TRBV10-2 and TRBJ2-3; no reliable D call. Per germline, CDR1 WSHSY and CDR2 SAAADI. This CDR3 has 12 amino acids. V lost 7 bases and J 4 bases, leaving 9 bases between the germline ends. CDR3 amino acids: CASKNPSDTQYF. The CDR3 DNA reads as TGCGCCAGCAAAAATCCATCAGATACGCAGTATTTT.

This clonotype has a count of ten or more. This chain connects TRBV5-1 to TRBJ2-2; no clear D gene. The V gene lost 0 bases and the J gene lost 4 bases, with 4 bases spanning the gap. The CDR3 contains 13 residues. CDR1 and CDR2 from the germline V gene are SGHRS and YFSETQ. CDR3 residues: CASSLEGTGELFF. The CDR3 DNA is TGCGCCAGCAGCTTGGAAGGCACCGGGGAGCTGTTTTTT.

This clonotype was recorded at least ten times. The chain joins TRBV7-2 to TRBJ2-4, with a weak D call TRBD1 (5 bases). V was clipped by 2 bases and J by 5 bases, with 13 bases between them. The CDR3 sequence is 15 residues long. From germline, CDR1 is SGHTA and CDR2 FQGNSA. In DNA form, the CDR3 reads TGTGCCAGCAGCTTATGGTCGCAGGGTCAAAACATTCAGTACTTC. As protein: CASSLWSQGQNIQYF.

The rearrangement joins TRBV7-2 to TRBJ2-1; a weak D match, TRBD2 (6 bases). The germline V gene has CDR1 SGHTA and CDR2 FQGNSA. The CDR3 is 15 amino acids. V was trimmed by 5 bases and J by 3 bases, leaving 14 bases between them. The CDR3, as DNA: TGTGCCAGCAGCCAGAAGAGGCGGGGCTACAATGAGCAGTTCTTC. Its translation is CASSQKRRGYNEQFF.

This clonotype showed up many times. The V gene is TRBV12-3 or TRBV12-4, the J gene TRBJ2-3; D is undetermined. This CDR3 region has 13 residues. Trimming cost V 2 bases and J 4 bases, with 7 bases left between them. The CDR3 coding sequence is TGTGCCAGCAGTTTATTAAGGGCAGATACGCAGTATTTT. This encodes CASSLLRADTQYF.

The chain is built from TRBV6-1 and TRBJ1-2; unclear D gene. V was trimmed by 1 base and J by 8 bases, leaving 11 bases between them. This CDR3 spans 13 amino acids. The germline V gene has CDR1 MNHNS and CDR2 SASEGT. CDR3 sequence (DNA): TGTGCCAGCAGTGAAGGGGCAGGTGGAGGCTACACCTTC. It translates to CASSEGAGGGYTF.

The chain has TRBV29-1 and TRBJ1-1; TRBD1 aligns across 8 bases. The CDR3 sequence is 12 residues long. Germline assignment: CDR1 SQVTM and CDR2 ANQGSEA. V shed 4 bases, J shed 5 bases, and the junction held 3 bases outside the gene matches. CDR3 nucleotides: TGCAGCGTTGCGACAGGGGTGACTGAAGCTTTCTTT. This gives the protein CSVATGVTEAFF.

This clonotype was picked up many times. CDR3 in DNA: TGCAGCGTTGAGGGTCTGGGCTTGAGCACTGAAGCTTTCTTT. Encoded protein: CSVEGLGLSTEAFF. V usage is TRBV29-1 and J usage is TRBJ1-1; D remains unclear. CDR1 and CDR2 from the germline V gene are SQVTM and ANQGSEA. Trimming removed 3 bases from V and 4 bases from J, with 15 bases in between. This CDR3 comprises 14 residues.

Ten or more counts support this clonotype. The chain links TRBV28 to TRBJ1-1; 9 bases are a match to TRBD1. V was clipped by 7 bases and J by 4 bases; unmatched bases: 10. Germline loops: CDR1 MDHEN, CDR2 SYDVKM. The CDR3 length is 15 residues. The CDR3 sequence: CASTQPGQGFTEAFF. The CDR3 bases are TGTGCCAGCACCCAACCGGGACAGGGATTCACTGAAGCTTTCTTT.

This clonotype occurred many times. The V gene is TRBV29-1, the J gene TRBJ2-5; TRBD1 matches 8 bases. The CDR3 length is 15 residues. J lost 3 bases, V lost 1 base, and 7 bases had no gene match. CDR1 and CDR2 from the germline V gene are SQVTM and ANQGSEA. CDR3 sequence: CSVEGGTGGKETQYF. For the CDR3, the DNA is TGCAGCGTTGAAGGCGGGACAGGCGGGAAAGAGACCCAGTACTTC.

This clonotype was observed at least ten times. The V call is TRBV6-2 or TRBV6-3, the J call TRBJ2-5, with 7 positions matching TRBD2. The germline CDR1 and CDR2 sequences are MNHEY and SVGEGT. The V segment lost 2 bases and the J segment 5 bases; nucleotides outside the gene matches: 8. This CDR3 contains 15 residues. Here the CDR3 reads CASSYLTGGGETQYF. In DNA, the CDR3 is TGTGCCAGCAGTTACCTGACGGGAGGCGGGGAGACCCAGTACTTC.

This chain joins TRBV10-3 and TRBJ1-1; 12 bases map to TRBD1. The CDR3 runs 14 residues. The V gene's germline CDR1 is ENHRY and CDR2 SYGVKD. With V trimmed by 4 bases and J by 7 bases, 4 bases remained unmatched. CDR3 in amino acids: CAISVGTGGSEAFF. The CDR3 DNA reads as TGTGCCATCAGTGTTGGGACAGGGGGCAGTGAAGCTTTCTTT.

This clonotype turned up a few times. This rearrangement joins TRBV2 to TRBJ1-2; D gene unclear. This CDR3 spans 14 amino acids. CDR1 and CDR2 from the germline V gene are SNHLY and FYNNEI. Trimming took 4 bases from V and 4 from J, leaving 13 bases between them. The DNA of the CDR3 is TGTGCCAGCAGTGTCACGGGGTCCGGCTATGGCTACACCTTC. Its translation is CASSVTGSGYGYTF.

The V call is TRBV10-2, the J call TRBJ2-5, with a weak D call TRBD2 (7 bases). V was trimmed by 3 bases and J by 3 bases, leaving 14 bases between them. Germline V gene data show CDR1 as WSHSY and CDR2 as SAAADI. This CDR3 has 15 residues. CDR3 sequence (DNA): TGCGCCAGCAGTGAAGGGGGAGGGGGAAAAGAGACCCAGTACTTC. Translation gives CASSEGGGGKETQYF.

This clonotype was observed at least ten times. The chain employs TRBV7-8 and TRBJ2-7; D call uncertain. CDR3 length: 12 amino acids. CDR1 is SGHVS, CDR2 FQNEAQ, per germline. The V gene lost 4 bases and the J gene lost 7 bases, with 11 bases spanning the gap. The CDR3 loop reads CASSWVGVEQYF. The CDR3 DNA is TGTGCCAGCAGCTGGGTAGGTGTGGAGCAGTACTTC.

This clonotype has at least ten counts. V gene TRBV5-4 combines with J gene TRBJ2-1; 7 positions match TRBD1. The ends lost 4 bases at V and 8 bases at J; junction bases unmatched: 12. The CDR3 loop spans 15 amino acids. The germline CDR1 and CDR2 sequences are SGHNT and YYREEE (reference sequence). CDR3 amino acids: CASSLTGADVYEQFF. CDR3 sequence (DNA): TGTGCCAGCAGCCTCACAGGGGCGGACGTGTATGAGCAGTTCTTC.

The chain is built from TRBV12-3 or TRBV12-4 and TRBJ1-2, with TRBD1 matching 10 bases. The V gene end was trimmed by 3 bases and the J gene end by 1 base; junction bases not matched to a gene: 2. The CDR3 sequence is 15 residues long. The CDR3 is CASSFGQGGNYGYTF. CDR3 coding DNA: TGTGCCAGCAGTTTCGGACAGGGGGGTAACTATGGCTACACCTTC.

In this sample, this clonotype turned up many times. The CDR3 here is CASSFGYSNQPQHF. The CDR3 DNA sequence: TGTGCCAGCAGTTTTGGGTATAGCAATCAGCCCCAGCATTTT. V is TRBV12-3 or TRBV12-4 and J is TRBJ1-5, with D unresolved. Trimming stripped 3 bases from V and 0 bases from J, with 6 bases between. This CDR3 is 14 amino acids long.

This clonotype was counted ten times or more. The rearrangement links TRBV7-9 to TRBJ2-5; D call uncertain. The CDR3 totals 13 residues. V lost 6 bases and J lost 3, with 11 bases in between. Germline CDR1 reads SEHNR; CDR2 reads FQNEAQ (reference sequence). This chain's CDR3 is CASRLGNKETQYF. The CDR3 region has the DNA TGTGCCAGCAGATTGGGAAACAAAGAGACCCAGTACTTC.

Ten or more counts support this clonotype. CDR3 DNA sequence: TGCGCCAGCAGCTTGCGAGGCGGTATCACAGATACGCAGTATTTT. It is translated as CASSLRGGITDTQYF. V gene TRBV5-1 combines with J gene TRBJ2-3; D remains ambiguous. Trimming stripped 1 base from V and 2 bases from J, with 11 bases between. Germline CDR1 and CDR2: SGHRS and YFSETQ. There are 15 residues in the CDR3.

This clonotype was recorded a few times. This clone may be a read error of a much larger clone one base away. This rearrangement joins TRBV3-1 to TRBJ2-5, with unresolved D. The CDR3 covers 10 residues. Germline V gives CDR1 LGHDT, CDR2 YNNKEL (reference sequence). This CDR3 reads CASRQETQYF. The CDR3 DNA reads TGTGCCAGCAGGCAAGAGACCCAGTACTTC.

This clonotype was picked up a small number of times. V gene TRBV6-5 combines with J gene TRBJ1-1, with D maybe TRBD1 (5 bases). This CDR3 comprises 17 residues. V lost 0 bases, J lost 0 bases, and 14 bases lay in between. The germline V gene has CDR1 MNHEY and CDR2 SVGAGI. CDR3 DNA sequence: TGTGCCAGCAGTTACTCGAACGGGGCTTCTCTGAACACTGAAGCTTTCTTT. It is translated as CASSYSNGASLNTEAFF.

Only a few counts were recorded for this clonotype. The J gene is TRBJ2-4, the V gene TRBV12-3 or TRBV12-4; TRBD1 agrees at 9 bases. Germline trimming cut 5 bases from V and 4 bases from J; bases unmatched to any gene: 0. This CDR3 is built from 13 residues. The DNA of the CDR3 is TGTGCCAGCAGTGGACAGGGGAAAAACATTCAGTACTTC. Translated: CASSGQGKNIQYF.